Listed here are 32 T cell receptor beta chains from one sample, sequenced in a study of human CD4 T cells and Enterobacteriaceae. CFSE-low CD25+ ICOS+ proliferating activated T cells were FACS-sorted after roughly 6-7 days. Sorted memory CD4+ T cells were CFSE-labeled and cultured 2:1 with irradiated antigen-pulsed autologous monocytes. The memory gate held CD4+ cells that were not CD45RA+CCR7+CD95- naive cells, over 95% pure. Generated by immunoSEQ multiplex PCR, the TCRdb table keeps only in-frame clones and is missing some. The table has approximately 720 clones, about 40% seen once. Sequenced sample: bacteria-reactive CD4+ T cells grown in culture. Subset noted: CFSE-low proliferating memory CD4 T cells sorted after in vitro stimulation with a heat-inactivated bacterium or M. tuberculosis lysate. The receptors here all came from a human donor in good health.

The chain is built from TRBV6-5 and TRBJ1-3; no clear D. This CDR3 has 15 residues. Germline V gene sequence: CDR1 MNHEY, CDR2 SVGAGI. V lost 0 bases and J 2 bases, leaving 8 bases between the germline ends. This CDR3 reads CASSYSGQPGNTIYF. CDR3 nucleotides: TGTGCCAGCAGTTACTCCGGGCAACCTGGAAACACCATATATTTT.

For this clone: A read error is likely here: a far larger clone is one base away. Different DNA sequences within this sample yield the same CDR3. The chain is built from TRBV5-4 and TRBJ1-1; D gene unclear. The V end lost 4 bases, the J end lost 1 base, and 8 bases lay between the germline ends. Germline V gene lookup returns CDR1 SGHNT and CDR2 YYREEE (reference sequence). This CDR3 has 13 residues. The CDR3 region is CASSQGQNTEAFF. The DNA of the CDR3 is TGTGCCAGCAGCCAAGGGCAGAACACTGAAGCTTTCTTT.

In its sample, this clone was seen a few times. This sequence joins TRBV5-5 and TRBJ1-1, with TRBD1 matching over 7 bases. Trimming took 0 bases from V and 2 from J; bases not matched to a gene: 4. CDR1 is SGHKS and CDR2 is YYEKEE in the germline V gene (reference sequence). The CDR3 loop spans 15 amino acids. The CDR3 nucleotides read TGTGCCAGCAGCTTGGCGGGGACAGTCAACACTGAAGCTTTCTTT. This translates into CASSLAGTVNTEAFF.

In its sample, this clone ranks as medium-sized. The chain links TRBV2 to TRBJ1-3, with D possibly matching TRBD1 (5 bases). This CDR3 is built from 14 residues. The ends were cut back, 1 base at V and 5 bases at J, with 9 bases in the middle. Per the germline V gene, CDR1 is SNHLY and CDR2 is FYNNEI. The CDR3 sequence: CASSEGRGRNTIYF. CDR3 DNA: TGTGCCAGCAGTGAAGGGAGGGGCAGAAACACCATATATTTT.

This clone rates as medium-sized. The chain uses TRBV19 and TRBJ1-5; TRBD1 is a possible D gene (5 bases). V gave up 7 bases and J gave up 7 bases, with 17 bases separating them. Germline CDR1 is LNHDA and CDR2 is SQIVND (reference sequence). The CDR3 extends over 14 amino acids. The CDR3 DNA is TGTGCCAGTACGCCCGGCAGGGAATGGCAGCCCCAGCATTTT. Encoded protein: CASTPGREWQPQHF.

Sample share makes this clone large. The chain recombines TRBV14 with TRBJ2-1; D perhaps matches TRBD2 (6 bases). The germline V gene has CDR1 SGHDN and CDR2 FVKESK. The germline V and J ends were trimmed by 2 bases and 5 bases, with 7 bases remaining between them. This CDR3 region has 13 residues. CDR3 in DNA: TGTGCCAGCAGCCAATGGGGGGACAATGAGCAGTTCTTC. It translates to CASSQWGDNEQFF.

The chain uses TRBV12-5 and TRBJ2-3; 11 bases align to TRBD2. Germline CDR1 LGHNT, CDR2 FRNRAP. The CDR3 extends over 13 amino acids. The CDR3 region is CAGLAGSTDTQYF. CDR3 bases: TGTGCCGGACTAGCGGGTAGCACAGATACGCAGTATTTT.

J is TRBJ2-5 and V is TRBV5-4; TRBD2 matches 14 bases. The CDR3 contains 18 residues. V was pared by 0 bases and J by 1 base, with 5 bases of the junction left unmatched. Germline loops: CDR1 SGHNT, CDR2 YYREEE (reference sequence). This CDR3 reads CASSLETSGRAGQETQYF. Here the CDR3 DNA reads TGTGCCAGCAGCTTGGAGACTAGCGGGAGGGCGGGCCAAGAGACCCAGTACTTC.

This clone appeared once. CDR3 sequence: CASSSSSGTSYEQYF. CDR3 DNA sequence: TGTGCCAGCAGCTCCTCTAGCGGGACCTCCTACGAGCAGTACTTC. The chain is built from TRBV11-2 and TRBJ2-7; 9 positions agree with TRBD2. The CDR3 totals 15 residues. Trimming cost V 4 bases and J 0 bases; bases outside gene matches: 4. CDR1 SGHAT and CDR2 FQNNGV come from the germline V gene.

This clone counts as medium-sized. The chain joins TRBV29-1 to TRBJ2-5, with 8 bases lining up with TRBD2. The germline CDR1 and CDR2 sequences are SQVTM and ANQGSEA. The CDR3 contains 14 residues. V shed 6 bases and J 6 bases; nucleotides not matched to a gene: 12. CDR3 in DNA: TGCAGCGTACCTACGGGAGGGGGGATAAAGACCCAGTACTTC. Encoded protein: CSVPTGGGIKTQYF.

This clone turned up a few times. The rearrangement uses TRBV6-1 and TRBJ2-3; no reliable D call. Trimming removed 5 bases at V and 4 bases at J, with 13 bases between. Germline CDR1 and CDR2: MNHNS and SASEGT. This CDR3 has 14 amino acids. The CDR3 DNA is TGTGCCAGCAGTCCAGGTTTTGGTTCAGATACGCAGTATTTT. Amino acid sequence: CASSPGFGSDTQYF.

This rearrangement joins TRBV16 to TRBJ1-3, with 7 bases matching TRBD1. The CDR3 runs to 19 residues. The trim removed 0 bases at V and 0 bases at J, leaving 11 bases unmatched. Germline values: CDR1 KGHSY, CDR2 FQNENV. The CDR3 nucleotides are TGTGCCAGCAGCCAATCGGGACAGCTGGGGACCTTCTCTGGAAACACCATATATTTT. This gives the protein CASSQSGQLGTFSGNTIYF.

By proportion, this clone is medium-sized. The rearrangement joins TRBV7-9 to TRBJ1-2; D might be TRBD1 (6 bases). The CDR3 length is 14 residues. Germline V gene lookup returns CDR1 SEHNR and CDR2 FQNEAQ (reference sequence). V gave up 0 bases and J gave up 5 bases, with 10 bases separating them. The CDR3 spells CASSLATGRYGYTF. DNA of the CDR3: TGTGCCAGCAGCTTAGCAACAGGGAGATATGGCTACACCTTC.

This clone is termed hyperexpanded. The chain has TRBV7-9 and TRBJ1-2, with D unclear. CDR3 length: 11 residues. Per the germline V gene, CDR1 is SEHNR and CDR2 is FQNEAQ (reference sequence). Between the trimmed V and J ends, which lost 1 base and 6 bases, there was a span of 3 bases. The CDR3 DNA follows: TGTGCCAGCAGCTTAGGGGATGGCTACACCTTC. Translation: CASSLGDGYTF.

This clone qualifies as medium-sized. J is TRBJ2-2 and V is TRBV14; TRBD1 matches at 10 bases. The germline V gene has CDR1 SGHDN and CDR2 FVKESK. The trim removed 4 bases at V and 5 bases at J, leaving 4 bases unmatched. The CDR3 totals 15 residues. CDR3 region: CASSPGQGRTGELFF. The CDR3 DNA sequence: TGTGCCAGCAGCCCGGGACAGGGGAGGACCGGGGAGCTGTTTTTT.

By proportion, this clone is large. The rearrangement links TRBV20-1 to TRBJ2-2; D is undetermined. V was clipped by 4 bases and J by 5 bases, with 5 bases between them. There are 11 residues in the CDR3. Per the germline V gene, CDR1 is DFQATT and CDR2 is SNEGSKA (reference sequence). In DNA, the CDR3 is TGCAGTGCTACTAGAACCGGGGAGCTGTTTTTT. Its protein is CSATRTGELFF.

The V call is TRBV28, the J call TRBJ1-1; maybe TRBD1 (5 bases). V was cut by 6 bases and J by 1 base, with 12 bases left in between. The germline CDR1 and CDR2 sequences are MDHEN and SYDVKM. There are 14 residues in the CDR3. The CDR3 DNA sequence: TGTGCCAGCAGACTCCCCGGACAGAACACTGAAGCTTTCTTT. Translation gives CASRLPGQNTEAFF.

The chain employs TRBV12-5 and TRBJ1-1; TRBD1 agrees at 7 bases. V lost 1 base, J lost 5 bases, and 4 bases stayed unmatched. CDR3 length equals 14 residues. The V gene's germline CDR1 is LGHNT and CDR2 FRNRAP. In nucleotides, the CDR3 is TGTGCTAGTGGTTTGGAACAGGGGTTGACTGAAGCTTTCTTT. It specifies CASGLEQGLTEAFF.

Only a few counts were recorded for this clone. The chain joins TRBV7-9 to TRBJ2-2; possible D gene TRBD2, 5 bases. Germline V gene lookup returns CDR1 SEHNR and CDR2 FQNEAQ (reference sequence). Between the trimmed V and J ends, which lost 2 bases and 5 bases, there was a span of 12 bases. The CDR3 contains 15 residues. CDR3 bases: TGTGCCAGCAGCTTACTAGTAGGGAGTACCGGGGAGCTGTTTTTT. Protein sequence: CASSLLVGSTGELFF.

The rearrangement joins TRBV9 to TRBJ2-7; D unresolved. This CDR3 is 13 amino acids long. The V gene's germline CDR1 is SGDLS and CDR2 YYNGEE. The ends were cut back, 6 bases at V and 1 base at J, with 11 bases in the middle. The CDR3 here is CASKVAYSYEQYF. CDR3 in DNA: TGTGCCAGCAAGGTAGCTTATTCCTACGAGCAGTACTTC.

The chain is built from TRBV11-1 and TRBJ2-7; 9 bases are shared with TRBD2. The V gene end was trimmed by 4 bases and the J gene end by 0 bases; junction bases not matched to a gene: 4. The CDR3 loop spans 15 amino acids. Germline V gene data show CDR1 as SGHAT and CDR2 as FQDESV (reference sequence). CDR3 loop: CASSSSSGTSYEQYF. The CDR3 nucleotides read TGTGCCAGCAGCTCCTCTAGCGGGACCTCCTACGAGCAGTACTTC.

The CDR3 nucleotides are TGTGCCAGCAGCTTGGGGGGAAGTAGAAGCAATGAGCAGTTCTTC. Its protein is CASSLGGSRSNEQFF. This sequence joins TRBV5-7 and TRBJ2-1; no reliable D call. TRBV5-7 is assigned to the ORF class and has an uncertain function. The CDR3 covers 15 residues. Trimming cost V 0 bases and J 6 bases, with 13 bases left between them.

This chain uses TRBV15 with TRBJ1-4, with unresolved D. CDR3 length: 16 residues. CDR1 is LNHNV, CDR2 YYDKDF, per germline (reference sequence). Trimming stripped 0 bases from V and 4 bases from J, with 12 bases between. CDR3 protein: CATSRDPKRVNEKLFF. CDR3 DNA sequence: TGTGCCACCAGCAGAGATCCGAAAAGGGTTAATGAAAAACTGTTTTTT.

The chain employs TRBV5-6 and TRBJ1-2; D is perhaps TRBD1 (5 bases). Germline V gives CDR1 SGHDT, CDR2 YYEEEE. V lost 0 bases to trimming and J lost 7 bases, with 13 bases between them. There are 14 residues in the CDR3. CDR3 protein: CASSLEGSRAGYTF. For the CDR3, the DNA is TGTGCCAGCAGCTTGGAGGGGAGTCGAGCTGGCTACACCTTC.

A few counts support this clone. The chain combines TRBV5-4 with TRBJ2-3; 7 bases align to TRBD2. The CDR3 spans 17 residues. Germline CDR1 and CDR2: SGHNT and YYREEE (reference sequence). Unmatched junction bases numbered 10, after V lost 0 bases and J lost 3 bases. The CDR3, as DNA: TGTGCCAGCAGCTTGGGGGCTAGCGGTAGGGGAACAGATACGCAGTATTTT. Encoded protein: CASSLGASGRGTDTQYF.

This chain links TRBV5-6 with TRBJ1-2; no reliable D call. The CDR3 contains 13 residues. Germline lookup yields CDR1 SGHDT and CDR2 YYEEEE. Trimming took off 2 bases at V and 4 bases at J, with 9 bases between the two ends. In nucleotides, the CDR3 is TGTGCCAGCAGCTTACCGGGTCCCTATGGCTACACCTTC. It codes for CASSLPGPYGYTF.

The CDR3: CASSPYPGSSNTIYF. Written as DNA, the CDR3 is TGTGCCAGCAGCCCATACCCCGGCTCCTCAAACACCATATATTTT. The chain has TRBV9 and TRBJ1-3; D is unresolved. The CDR3 is 15 residues long. Germline V gene lookup returns CDR1 SGDLS and CDR2 YYNGEE. Trimming cost V 4 bases and J 6 bases, with 17 bases left between them.

The chain carries TRBV5-1 and TRBJ2-6; D is possibly TRBD1 (6 bases). The CDR3 covers 18 residues. Per the germline V gene, CDR1 is SGHRS and CDR2 is YFSETQ. V was cut by 4 bases and J by 0 bases, with 17 bases left in between. CDR3 nucleotide sequence: TGCGCCAGCAGCCTAGATGGCAGGGGCTCCTCTGGGGCCAACGTCCTGACTTTC. Its translation: CASSLDGRGSSGANVLTF.

This clone has more than one count but fewer than ten. Here the CDR3 reads CASSRYRGGNTEAFF. In nucleotides, the CDR3 is TGTGCCAGCAGCAGATACAGGGGAGGGAACACTGAAGCTTTCTTT. The chain joins TRBV7-2 to TRBJ1-1; 7 bases fit TRBD1. The CDR3 extends over 15 amino acids. V gave up 5 bases and J gave up 1 base; unmatched junction bases: 7. CDR1 is SGHTA, CDR2 FQGNSA, per germline.

The chain uses TRBV4-2 and TRBJ2-1; 8 nucleotides align to TRBD2. The germline gives CDR1 LGHNA, CDR2 YNFKEQ. This CDR3 has 14 residues. With V trimmed by 5 bases and J by 8 bases, 8 bases remained unmatched. The CDR3 reads CASSAGTRVYEQFF. CDR3 nucleotide sequence: TGTGCCAGCAGCGCCGGGACTAGAGTCTATGAGCAGTTCTTC.

In its sample, this clone ranks as large. The chain has TRBV19 and TRBJ1-2; D gene unclear. V lost 1 base and J lost 3, with 12 bases in between. Germline values: CDR1 LNHDA, CDR2 SQIVND (reference sequence). The CDR3 totals 15 residues. The CDR3 DNA sequence: TGTGCCAGTAGTATAGGCCCCCGACAACACTATGGCTACACCTTC. This sequence encodes CASSIGPRQHYGYTF.

By sample share, this clone is large (0.1 to 1%). CDR3 amino acids: CASSVSSGSNQPQHF. The CDR3 bases are TGTGCCAGCAGCGTAAGTTCTGGGAGCAATCAGCCCCAGCATTTT. V and J are TRBV9 and TRBJ1-5; D remains ambiguous. The germline CDR1 and CDR2 sequences are SGDLS and YYNGEE. The CDR3 runs to 15 residues. Trimming removed 1 base from V and 1 base from J, with 9 bases in between.